This T cell receptor beta chain was recovered during a study of blood T cell repertoires in COVID-19 (TCRdb year 2020). Looking at the study overall: Collaborator samples came from the United States, Italy and Spain and covered acute and convalescent phases of COVID-19. A freely available public database, intended as a resource for researchers studying the immune response to SARS-CoV-2, is where the repertoires were released. The prospective study material was composed of cDNA or gDNA derived from T cells, B-cell-depleted T cells, or PBMCs. The samples were drawn from the first 160 participants of the ongoing ImmuneRACE study and from over a thousand subjects provided by 6 global collaborators. Subjects who had been exposed to COVID-19, were actively infected with it, or had recovered from it provided the deeply sampled blood TCRbeta repertoires that made up the dataset. The sample metadata nearly always contained a de-identified subject ID, COVID-19 status, age in years and sex. Where HLA class I and class II types were available, the types were taken from metadata supplied by the sample provider, not from assay-based typing.

The CDR3 goes from the cysteine to the valine over 15 residues. Of all the DNA, just the CDR3 is kept, 45 bases in frame from base 1. V loses 0 bases at its end and J loses 3 bases; junction bases beyond the gene matches: 3. CDR1 and CDR2 are drawn from the germline V gene: MNHEY, SVGEGT. Whole blood was collected in K2EDTA tubes by collaborating institutions according to the institutions' own protocols. For TCRbeta analysis, collaborator samples were shipped as frozen whole blood, as isolated PBMCs, or as DNA extracted from either sample type. Study-level results and caveats: The quantity of clinical and demographic metadata differed by source and by participant and was supplied without curation.

TCRbeta CDR3 regions were amplified from genomic DNA using the immunoSEQ Assay, a bias-controlled multiplex PCR. In the source study's methods: Within the assay, amplification of reference gene primers was used to estimate how many nucleated cells each sample contained. To quantify the absolute abundance of each unique TCRbeta CDR3 rearrangement, sequence reads were collapsed and filtered. For each sample, productive Simpson clonality was calculated as the square root of Simpson's diversity index over productive rearrangements. TCRdb provides this immuneACCESS table in a form limited to in-frame rearrangements. Some clones are lacking; in checked studies, under half of them reflect an unresolved V gene, and why the rest are absent is not known. V and J calls and clone size are given by that table; D and trimming were obtained from the DNA. Counted in this sample were fewer than 150,000 clones; around 87% of them appeared once. The ten largest clones add up to more than 3.5% of the sample.

Of note for this clone: Its antigen remains undetermined. No base-level quality is on record; no much larger clone is a single base apart.

The chain is made from TRBV6-2 or TRBV6-3 and TRBJ2-7, and 9 bases in between align with TRBD2. This clonotype was obtained from a woman aged 55 to 70 with acute or convalescent COVID-19. Sequencing used peripheral blood. The encoded CDR3 is CASSYSASGNYEQYV. Read as DNA, the sequence is TGTGCCAGCAGTTACTCTGCTAGCGGGAACTACGAGCAGTACGTC.